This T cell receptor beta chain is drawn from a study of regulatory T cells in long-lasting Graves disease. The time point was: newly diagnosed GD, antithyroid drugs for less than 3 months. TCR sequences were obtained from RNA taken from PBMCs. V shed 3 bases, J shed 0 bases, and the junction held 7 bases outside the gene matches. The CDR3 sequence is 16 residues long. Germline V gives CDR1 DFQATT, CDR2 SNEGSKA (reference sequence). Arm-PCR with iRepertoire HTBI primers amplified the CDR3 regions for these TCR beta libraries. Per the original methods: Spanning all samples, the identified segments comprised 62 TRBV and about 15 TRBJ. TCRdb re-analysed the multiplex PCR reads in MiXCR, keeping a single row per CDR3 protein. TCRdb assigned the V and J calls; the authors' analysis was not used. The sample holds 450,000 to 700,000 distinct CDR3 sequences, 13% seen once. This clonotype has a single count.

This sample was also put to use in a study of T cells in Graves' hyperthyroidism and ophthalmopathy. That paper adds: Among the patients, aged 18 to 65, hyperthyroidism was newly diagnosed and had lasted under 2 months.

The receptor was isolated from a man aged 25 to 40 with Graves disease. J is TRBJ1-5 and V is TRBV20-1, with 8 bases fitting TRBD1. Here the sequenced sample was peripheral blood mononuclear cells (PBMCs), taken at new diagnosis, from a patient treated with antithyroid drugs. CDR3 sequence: CSASWTGRYSNQPQHF. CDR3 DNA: TGCAGTGCTAGCTGGACAGGGAGGTATAGCAATCAGCCCCAGCATTTT.